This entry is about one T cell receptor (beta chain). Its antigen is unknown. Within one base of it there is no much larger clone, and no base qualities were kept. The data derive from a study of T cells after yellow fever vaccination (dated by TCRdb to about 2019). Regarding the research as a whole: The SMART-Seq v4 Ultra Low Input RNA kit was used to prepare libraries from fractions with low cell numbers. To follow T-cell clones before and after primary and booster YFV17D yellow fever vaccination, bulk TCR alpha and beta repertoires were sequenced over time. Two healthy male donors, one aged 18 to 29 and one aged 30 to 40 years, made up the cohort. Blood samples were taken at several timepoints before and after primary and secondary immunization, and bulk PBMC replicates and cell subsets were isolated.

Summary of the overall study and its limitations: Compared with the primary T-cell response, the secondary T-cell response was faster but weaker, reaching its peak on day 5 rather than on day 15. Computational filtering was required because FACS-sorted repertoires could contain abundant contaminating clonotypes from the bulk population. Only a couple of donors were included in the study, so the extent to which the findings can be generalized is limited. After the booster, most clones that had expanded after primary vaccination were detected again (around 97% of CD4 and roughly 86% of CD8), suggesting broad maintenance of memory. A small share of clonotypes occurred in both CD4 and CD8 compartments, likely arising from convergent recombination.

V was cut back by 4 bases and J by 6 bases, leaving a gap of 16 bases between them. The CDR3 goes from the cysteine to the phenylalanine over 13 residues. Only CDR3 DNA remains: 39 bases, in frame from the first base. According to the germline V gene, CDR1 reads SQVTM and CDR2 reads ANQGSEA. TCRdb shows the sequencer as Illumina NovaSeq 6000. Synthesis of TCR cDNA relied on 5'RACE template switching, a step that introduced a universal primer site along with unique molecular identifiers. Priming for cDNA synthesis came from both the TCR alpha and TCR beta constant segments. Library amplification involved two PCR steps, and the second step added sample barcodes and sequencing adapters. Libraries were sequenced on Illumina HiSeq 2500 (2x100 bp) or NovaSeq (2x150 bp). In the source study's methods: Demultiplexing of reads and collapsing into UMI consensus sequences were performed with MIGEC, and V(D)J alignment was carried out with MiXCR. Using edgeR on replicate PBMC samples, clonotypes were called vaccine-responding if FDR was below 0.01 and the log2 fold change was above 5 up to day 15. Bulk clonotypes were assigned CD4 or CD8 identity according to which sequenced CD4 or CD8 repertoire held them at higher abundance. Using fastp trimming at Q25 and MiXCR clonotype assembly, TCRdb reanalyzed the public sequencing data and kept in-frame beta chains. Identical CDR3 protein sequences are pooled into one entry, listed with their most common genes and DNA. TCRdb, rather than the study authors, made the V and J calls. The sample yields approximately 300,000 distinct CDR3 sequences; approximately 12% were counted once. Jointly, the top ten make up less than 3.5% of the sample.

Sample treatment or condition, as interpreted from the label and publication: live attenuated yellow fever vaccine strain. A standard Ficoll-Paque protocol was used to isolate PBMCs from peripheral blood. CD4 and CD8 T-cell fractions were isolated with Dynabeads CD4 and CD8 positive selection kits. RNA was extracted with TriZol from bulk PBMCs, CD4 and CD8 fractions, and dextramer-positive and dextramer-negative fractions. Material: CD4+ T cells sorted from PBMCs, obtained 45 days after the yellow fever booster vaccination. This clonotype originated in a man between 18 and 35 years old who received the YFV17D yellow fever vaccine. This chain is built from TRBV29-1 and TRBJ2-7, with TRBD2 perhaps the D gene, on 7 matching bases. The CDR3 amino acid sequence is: CSVVWGGPGEQYF. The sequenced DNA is TGCAGCGTTGTTTGGGGGGGGCCTGGCGAGCAGTACTTC.